The next 10 T cell receptor beta chains were all read from a single sample in a study of molecular identifiers for immune sequencing clone quantification (dated by TCRdb to the late 2010s). The library was prepared using PCR. The sample was run on a NextSeq 500. TCRdb reprocessed the public reads (quality trimming at Q25 with fastp, clone calling with MiXCR) and kept in-frame beta chains. Entries that share a CDR3 protein sequence are merged under the most common genes and DNA. The sample data list more than 450,000 distinct CDR3 sequences, and 25% of these were observed just once. Of the sample, roughly 0.79% falls within the top ten clones. The sequenced sample was naive CD8+ T cells from blood, with Jurkat cell RNA spiked in. This specimen's cell subset or site label, interpreted: FACS-sorted CD8+CD4-CCR7+CD45RA+ naive T cells. The receptors shown here come from a human donor in good health. Some libraries in this study had Jurkat cell RNA spiked in.

This clonotype has at least ten counts. V and J are TRBV12-3 or TRBV12-4 and TRBJ2-7; TRBD1 aligns across 9 bases. This CDR3 is built from 14 residues. The J segment lost 5 bases and the V segment lost 4 bases, leaving 6 bases of the junction unmatched. The chain's CDR3 is CASSWTGEGHEQYF. DNA of the CDR3: TGTGCCAGCAGTTGGACAGGGGAAGGGCACGAGCAGTACTTC.

CDR3 residues: CSAPMGGYYNSPLHF. The CDR3 DNA reads TGCAGTGCCCCCATGGGAGGGTACTATAATTCACCCCTCCACTTT. The chain couples TRBV20-1 to TRBJ1-6; no clear D gene. The CDR3 consists of 15 residues. V was pared by 6 bases and J by 3 bases, with 15 bases between. Germline assignment: CDR1 DFQATT and CDR2 SNEGSKA (reference sequence).

This clonotype occurred a few times. The chain has TRBV28 and TRBJ2-7; possibly TRBD1 for D (6 bases). The CDR3 is made up of 14 amino acids. With 1 base removed from V and 5 bases from J, the gap between germline ends came to 12 bases. Germline V lookup: CDR1 MDHEN, CDR2 SYDVKM. CDR3: CASSLSGAEDEQYF. The CDR3 DNA is TGTGCCAGCAGTTTATCAGGGGCCGAGGACGAGCAGTACTTC.

Only a few counts were recorded for this clonotype. The chain combines TRBV11-3 with TRBJ2-7; 8 bases agree with TRBD2. Trimming removed 2 bases from V and 2 bases from J; junction bases left unmatched: 5. CDR3 length: 15 amino acids. CDR1 and CDR2 (germline): SGHNT, YENEEA. The CDR3 region has the DNA TGTGCCAGCAGCTTATGGAGCGGGAGCGCCTACGAGCAGTACTTC. It codes for CASSLWSGSAYEQYF.

This clonotype was counted many times. V is TRBV12-3 or TRBV12-4 and J is TRBJ2-6; D is ambiguous. The CDR3 consists of 14 residues. The ends were cut back, 4 bases at V and 0 bases at J, with 4 bases in the middle. CDR3 loop: CASSSFSGANVLTF. In DNA form, the CDR3 reads TGTGCCAGCAGTTCCTTCTCTGGGGCCAACGTCCTGACTTTC.

The J gene is TRBJ2-7, the V gene TRBV5-6, with D possibly called TRBD1 or TRBD2 (6 bases each). Between the trimmed V and J ends, which lost 6 bases and 5 bases, there was a span of 18 bases. CDR3 size: 14 residues. Germline values: CDR1 SGHDT, CDR2 YYEEEE. The CDR3 is CASTSWGASDEQYF. DNA for the CDR3: TGTGCCAGCACCTCCTGGGGGGCATCGGACGAGCAGTACTTC.

This clonotype was seen many times. The chain employs TRBV6-2 or TRBV6-3 and TRBJ2-3, with no clear D. Trimming took 2 bases from V and 6 from J, leaving 12 bases between them. Germline V CDR1 and CDR2: MNHEY, SVGEGT. CDR3 length equals 14 residues. CDR3 sequence reads: CASSYDVESDTQYF. CDR3 DNA sequence: TGTGCCAGCAGTTACGACGTAGAGTCCGATACGCAGTATTTT.

This chain links TRBV20-1 with TRBJ2-1; D may be TRBD1 (5 bases). This CDR3 has 13 residues. Per the germline V gene, CDR1 is DFQATT and CDR2 is SNEGSKA (reference sequence). Trimming removed 6 bases from V and 5 bases from J, with 14 bases in between. The CDR3, as DNA: TGCAGTGCCAGGGAACTTCGAGACAATGAGCAGTTCTTC. It yields the protein CSARELRDNEQFF.

This clonotype occurred a few times. The CDR3 DNA reads as TGTGCCAGCAGCCCCCTCCCGGGACAGGGCAATCAGCCCCAGCATTTT. Its protein product is CASSPLPGQGNQPQHF. The genes are TRBV12-3 or TRBV12-4 and TRBJ1-5, with TRBD1 matching over 8 bases. The V gene end was trimmed by 6 bases and the J gene end by 2 bases; junction bases not matched to a gene: 9. The CDR3 has 16 amino acids.

This clonotype was seen at least ten times. This chain joins TRBV12-3 or TRBV12-4 and TRBJ1-5; 7 nucleotides agree with TRBD1. After removal of 6 bases from V and 0 bases from J, the junction contained 14 bases not matched to a gene. This CDR3 region has 18 residues. This chain's CDR3 is CASSSLTGKLYSNQPQHF. As DNA, the CDR3 is TGTGCCAGCAGCTCTTTGACAGGGAAGCTCTATAGCAATCAGCCCCAGCATTTT.